A selection of T cell receptor beta chains follows, all from one sample in a study of cytomegalovirus exposure and HLA in healthy donors. Here immunoSEQ multiplex PCR was the method, and the copy in TCRdb shows in-frame clones only, minus some. The repertoire holds tens of thousands of clones, 97% seen once, with 10% in the top ten. Source material: PBMCs. Every receptor here comes from a man aged 25 to 40 in good health and CMV-seropositive. The CDR3 runs from the conserved cysteine through the conserved F or W. D genes are given only for firm matches. The size entry is marked missing in some rows and otherwise reads once, few, many or a size class.

TRBJ2-1,-,-,TRBV11-3,CASSPGVGSYNEQFF,TGTGCCAGCAGCCCAGGGGTAGGGTCCTACAATGAGCAGTTCTTC
TRBJ1-1,-,-,TRBV4-3,CASSNGLRRANTEAFF,TGCGCCAGCAGCAATGGCTTGCGGAGGGCGAACACTGAAGCTTTCTTT
TRBJ1-2,-,-,TRBV10-3,CAISELLNYGYTF,TGTGCCATCAGTGAGTTATTGAACTATGGCTACACCTTC
TRBJ2-5,-,TRBD2,TRBV5-8,CASSPWTSGQETQYF,TGTGCCAGCAGCCCCTGGACTAGCGGCCAAGAGACCCAGTACTTC
TRBJ2-5,-,TRBD2,TRBV4-1,CASSRLAGGQETQYF,TGCGCCAGCAGCCGACTAGCGGGAGGGCAAGAGACCCAGTACTTC
TRBJ2-2,-,TRBD1,TRBV27,CASKQGVDWTGELFF,TGTGCCAGCAAACAGGGGGTTGATTGGACCGGGGAGCTGTTTTTT
TRBJ2-2,once,-,TRBV27,CASSLGSAPGELFF,TGTGCCAGCAGCCTAGGTAGCGCCCCCGGGGAGCTGTTTTTT
TRBJ2-7,-,TRBD2,TRBV19,CASARDVSGSYEQYF,TGTGCCAGTGCCCGGGATGTTAGCGGGAGTTACGAGCAGTACTTC
TRBJ2-1,-,TRBD2,TRBV6-4,CASRSQGLANEQFF,TGTGCCAGCAGAAGCCAGGGACTAGCTAATGAGCAGTTCTTC
TRBJ2-7,-,-,TRBV6-5,CASQGDSPPYEQYF,TGTGCCAGCCAGGGTGACAGTCCACCCTACGAGCAGTACTTC
TRBJ2-2,-,-,TRBV7-7,CASSLGGRDTGELFF,TGTGCTAGCAGCTTAGGTGGCCGGGACACCGGGGAGCTGTTTTTT
TRBJ2-7,-,-,TRBV27,CASSLAPGYEQYF,TGTGCCAGCAGTTTGGCCCCAGGCTACGAGCAGTACTTC
TRBJ1-2,-,TRBD1,TRBV6-1,CASSPGQAANYGYTF,TGTGCCAGCAGCCCTGGACAGGCAGCTAACTATGGCTACACCTTC